A selection of T cell receptor beta chains follows, all from one sample in a study of blood T cell repertoires in COVID-19. This table comes from immunoSEQ multiplex PCR, and its TCRdb copy is limited to in-frame clones, with some not included. The sample has roughly 400,000 clones, roughly 91% seen once. Sequenced: PBMCs or T cells enriched from blood (not recorded which). The receptors were gathered from a man in his late teens or twenties who had recovered from COVID-19. Both conserved end residues are part of each CDR3. Each record gives: D gene, clone size, V gene, J gene, CDR3 DNA, CDR3 protein. A D gene is named only where the DNA matches it firmly. Clone size, where shown, is once, few, many, or a class for clones that have expanded.

d_gene: .; abundance: .; v_gene: TRBV5-1; j_gene: TRBJ1-1; CDR3nt: TGCGCCAGCAGCTTGGTCGGGGGGGACACTGAAGCTTTCTTT; CDR3aa: CASSLVGGDTEAFF
d_gene: .; abundance: .; v_gene: TRBV11-2; j_gene: TRBJ2-1; CDR3nt: TGTGCCAGCAGCTTATGGTCGGGCAGGACAGACTCCTACAATGAGCAGTTCTTC; CDR3aa: CASSLWSGRTDSYNEQFF
d_gene: .; abundance: .; v_gene: TRBV4-1; j_gene: TRBJ2-7; CDR3nt: TGCGCCAGCAGCCAAGAGGATACAGGGTTTAACGAGCAGTACTTC; CDR3aa: CASSQEDTGFNEQYF
d_gene: TRBD2; abundance: .; v_gene: TRBV4-1; j_gene: TRBJ2-7; CDR3nt: TGCGCCAGCAGCCATCCGGGACTAGGTCTCCACGAGCAGTACTTC; CDR3aa: CASSHPGLGLHEQYF
d_gene: TRBD2; abundance: .; v_gene: TRBV2; j_gene: TRBJ2-7; CDR3nt: TGTGCCAGCAGGGGGGGGACTCCACCCTACGAGCAGTACTTC; CDR3aa: CASRGGTPPYEQYF
d_gene: TRBD2; abundance: .; v_gene: TRBV5-6; j_gene: TRBJ2-2; CDR3nt: TGTGCCAGCAGCTTGACTAGCGGGGGCACCGGGGAGCTGTTTTTT; CDR3aa: CASSLTSGGTGELFF
d_gene: .; abundance: .; v_gene: TRBV7-9; j_gene: TRBJ1-3; CDR3nt: TGTGCCAGCAGCTTTACAGACCCAAACACCATATATTTT; CDR3aa: CASSFTDPNTIYF
d_gene: .; abundance: once; v_gene: TRBV11-3; j_gene: TRBJ1-1; CDR3nt: TGTGCCAGCAGCCGACAGACCAACACTGAAGCTTTCTTT; CDR3aa: CASSRQTNTEAFF
d_gene: .; abundance: .; v_gene: TRBV3-1/TRBV3-2; j_gene: TRBJ2-5; CDR3nt: TGTGCCAGCAGCCATAGGGACATCATACAAGAGACCCAGTACTTC; CDR3aa: CASSHRDIIQETQYF
d_gene: TRBD2; abundance: .; v_gene: TRBV28; j_gene: TRBJ2-7; CDR3nt: TGTGCCAGCAGTCGGTCAGCGGGAGTCTACGAGCAGTACTTC; CDR3aa: CASSRSAGVYEQYF
d_gene: .; abundance: .; v_gene: TRBV10-3; j_gene: TRBJ1-3; CDR3nt: TGTGCCATCACGGGAGAGACTGGAAACACCATATATTTT; CDR3aa: CAITGETGNTIYF